Reported below is one T cell receptor beta chain. Its target is not known. The data are from a study of lymphopenia after photon versus proton radiotherapy. Findings of the study overall: Post-nadir diversity loss with photons came from oligoclonal expansion, particularly CD8+ Temra cells.

Method: immunoSEQ multiplex PCR; TCRdb's copy keeps in-frame clones and lacks some. Of 30,000 to 45,000 clones listed, about 93% were seen once; the top ten hold approximately 14%. The CDR3 length is 16 residues. Germline values: CDR1 MNHEY, CDR2 SMNVEV (reference sequence). V was trimmed by 5 bases and J by 4 bases, leaving 20 bases between them. The sample consisted of peripheral blood, taken from a patient treated with photon-based radiotherapy. J is TRBJ2-5 and V is TRBV27; D might be TRBD1 or TRBD2, each matching 5 bases. The TCR originated in a man aged 60-69 years with cholangiocarcinoma. The CDR3 region is CASSPGTRLERETQYF. The CDR3, as DNA: TGTGCCAGCAGTCCAGGGACCCGGTTAGAGAGAGAGACCCAGTACTTC.